This TCR beta chain was identified during a study of control samples from healthy donors and cancer patients. Data came from immunoSEQ multiplex PCR; TCRdb stores just in-frame clones and leaves some out. The sample lists around 94,000 clones; around 87% were seen once. The V gene's germline CDR1 is MNHEY and CDR2 SMNVEV (reference sequence). V was clipped by 6 bases and J by 1 base; unmatched bases: 10. The CDR3 spans 16 residues. The sequenced sample was blood. The receptor comes from a woman between 45 and 60 years old in good health. The chain joins TRBV27 to TRBJ1-1, with 8 bases identical to TRBD1. The CDR3 spells CASRSLYRGGNTEAFF. CDR3 in DNA: TGTGCCAGCAGGTCCTTATACAGGGGGGGGAACACTGAAGCTTTCTTT.